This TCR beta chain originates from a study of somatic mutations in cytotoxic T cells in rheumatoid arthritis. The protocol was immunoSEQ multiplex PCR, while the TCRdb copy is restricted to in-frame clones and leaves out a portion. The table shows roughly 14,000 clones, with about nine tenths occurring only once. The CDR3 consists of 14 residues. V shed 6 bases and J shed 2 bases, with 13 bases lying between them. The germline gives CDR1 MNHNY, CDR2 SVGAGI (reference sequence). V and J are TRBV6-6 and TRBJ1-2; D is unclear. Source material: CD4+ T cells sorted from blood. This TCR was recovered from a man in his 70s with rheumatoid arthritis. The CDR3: CASRAGSQNYGYTF. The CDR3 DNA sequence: TGTGCCAGCAGGGCCGGGAGCCAAAACTATGGCTACACCTTC.